This T cell receptor beta chain was recorded in a study of blood T cell repertoires in COVID-19. The overall study: Collection of acute and convalescent COVID-19 samples took place in the United States, Italy and Spain.

There are 16 residues in the CDR3. Trimming cost V 3 bases and J 1 base, with 15 bases left between them. CDR1 is SGHVS, CDR2 FNYEAQ, per germline. Patients in Seattle were enrolled during active infection, then followed longitudinally. The protocol was immunoSEQ multiplex PCR, while the TCRdb copy is restricted to in-frame clones and leaves out a portion. Of 250,000 to 400,000 clones in the sample, around 88% were seen once. This chain uses TRBV7-6 with TRBJ1-2; no reliable D call. The sequence was obtained from a woman in her 30s with COVID-19, enrolled during active disease. Material for sequencing was peripheral blood. For the CDR3, the DNA is TGTGCCAGCAGCTTGGGTTCATCGGCGGATAACTATGGCTACACCTTC. Protein product: CASSLGSSADNYGYTF.